This T cell receptor (beta chain) was captured by sequencing in a study of shared clonotypes between healthy human individuals. Overall study findings and caveats: Several donors had roughly 5% of their naive CD4 clonotypes in common.

Sequencing used immunoSEQ multiplex PCR; TCRdb keeps in-frame clones, though not all of them. The sample holds about 600,000 clones; roughly 97% are singletons and the top ten take roughly 0.05%. The authors divided CD4+ cells into CD45RA+ naive and CD45RA-negative memory subsets. A word on this clone: The antigen is not known.

This CDR3 has 15 amino acids. Trimming at V came to 1 base and at J to 4 bases, leaving 3 bases not matched to a gene. The germline CDR1 and CDR2 sequences are MGHRA and YSYEKL. This sequence was found in a woman in her twenties or thirties in good health. The chain couples TRBV4-1 to TRBJ2-3; the match to TRBD2 covers 9 bases. The sequenced sample was naive CD4+ T cells sorted from blood. Subset described: CD45RA+ positively selected. In nucleotides, the CDR3 is TGCGCCAGCAGCCAAGGCGGGAGGGCCGCAGATACGCAGTATTTT. Translating gives CASSQGGRAADTQYF.